What follows are 18 T cell receptor beta chains derived from one specimen sequenced in a study of identical twins. Via MiXCR, TCRdb re-called the 5' RACE reads, giving one row per CDR3 protein. The data contain a few hundred thousand distinct CDR3 sequences, about 8.3% of them singletons. Separately, the same data were catalogued under a study of yellow fever vaccine responses in identical twins.

The sample taken for sequencing was CD8+ T cells sorted from blood. Receptors were obtained from a woman between 18 and 30 years old in good health.

A few counts support this clonotype. The chain combines TRBV12-3 or TRBV12-4 with TRBJ1-1; D remains ambiguous. V lost 2 bases and J lost 12, with 16 bases in between. This CDR3 is built from 13 residues. The CDR3 reads CASSLPPSALTFF. CDR3 coding DNA: TGTGCCAGCAGTTTACCCCCTTCAGCTTTGACTTTCTTT.

The table lists this clonotype with many counts. The rearrangement uses TRBV21-1 and TRBJ2-7. TRBV21-1 is tagged as a pseudogene. CDR3 size: 14 residues. The CDR3: CASSKFLGSYEQYF. In nucleotides, the CDR3 is TGTGCCAGCAGCAAATTTCTGGGCTCCTACGAGCAGTACTTC.

This clonotype was recorded a few times. The chain employs TRBV20-1 and TRBJ2-5; D is unresolved. Per the germline V gene, CDR1 is DFQATT and CDR2 is SNEGSKA (reference sequence). V lost 5 bases and J 0 bases, leaving 19 bases between the germline ends. The CDR3 contains 16 residues. This CDR3 is CSAVPPGGPYQETQYF. CDR3 nucleotide sequence: TGCAGTGCTGTACCCCCAGGTGGGCCCTACCAAGAGACCCAGTACTTC.

The J gene is TRBJ2-3, the V gene TRBV5-5; either TRBD1 or TRBD2 may supply D (5 bases each). Trimming pared 5 bases from V and 8 bases from J, leaving 12 bases between. This CDR3 contains 12 residues. CDR1 is SGHKS and CDR2 is YYEKEE in the germline V gene (reference sequence). The CDR3: CASRHDSGTQYF. The CDR3 coding sequence is TGTGCCAGCAGACACGACAGCGGTACGCAGTATTTT.

This clonotype has a count of ten or more. This chain connects TRBV27 to TRBJ1-2, with D possibly being TRBD1 (5 bases). In germline, CDR1 is MNHEY, CDR2 SMNVEV (reference sequence). The CDR3 has 15 residues. V lost 11 bases to trimming and J lost 8 bases, with 27 bases between them. This chain's CDR3 is CASSSLIRGVLGYTF. The CDR3 DNA reads TGTGCCTCGAGCAGTTTAATTCGGGGGGTGCTGGGCTACACCTTC.

This clonotype was observed once. In nucleotides, the CDR3 is TGCAGTGCTAGAGGCCCACTAGCGGGAGAGATGTGGGAGACCCAGTACTTC. The encoded protein is CSARGPLAGEMWETQYF. The rearrangement joins TRBV20-1 to TRBJ2-5, with 11 bases aligning to TRBD2. The germline gives CDR1 DFQATT, CDR2 SNEGSKA (reference sequence). The CDR3 runs 17 residues. The V gene end was trimmed by 1 base and the J gene end by 5 bases; junction bases not matched to a gene: 12.

This chain joins TRBV7-2 and TRBJ1-1; no reliable D call. The germline CDR1 and CDR2 sequences are SGHTA and FQGNSA. The CDR3 is 15 residues long. V lost 5 bases and J lost 3, with 16 bases in between. In DNA form, the CDR3 reads TGTGCCAGCAGCCCGGACCCCGCCGCGGACACTGAAGCTTTCTTT. This gives the protein CASSPDPAADTEAFF.

The chain is built from TRBV4-3 and TRBJ1-6; no definite D call. Trimming removed 0 bases at V and 6 bases at J, with 15 bases between. The CDR3 consists of 17 residues. The V gene's germline CDR1 is LGHNA and CDR2 YSLEER. CDR3 DNA sequence: TGCGCCAGCAGCCAAGATCTACTGGTGGGATTTAATTCACCCCTCCACTTT. As protein: CASSQDLLVGFNSPLHF.

In its sample, this clonotype was seen a few times. The chain carries TRBV10-1 and TRBJ2-1, with D uncertain. Deletions cut 0 bases from V and 4 bases from J, with 7 bases between. The CDR3 is 14 residues long. Germline-derived CDR1 and CDR2 are WNHNN and SYGVQD (reference sequence). This CDR3 is CASSESYQYNEQFF. The CDR3 DNA reads TGCGCCAGCAGTGAGTCTTACCAATACAATGAGCAGTTCTTC.

On this clonotype: A much larger clone sits a single nucleotide away, making a read error possible. The chain is built from TRBV29-1 and TRBJ2-6; possibly TRBD1 or TRBD2 for D (5 bases each). Trimming took 8 bases from V and 0 from J, leaving 11 bases between them. The germline V gene has CDR1 SQVTM and CDR2 ANQGSEA. The CDR3 extends over 14 amino acids. CDR3 sequence reads: CSKPRGSGANVLTF. The CDR3 region has the DNA TGCAGCAAACCGAGGGGCTCTGGGGCCAACGTCCTGACTTTC.

This clonotype was counted many times. The CDR3 loop reads CASSQAPGGSTPLHF. The CDR3 nucleotides read TGCGCCAGCAGCCAAGCTCCAGGGGGCTCGACACCCCTCCACTTT. This chain connects TRBV4-3 to TRBJ1-6, with 8 positions matching TRBD1. Germline V gives CDR1 LGHNA, CDR2 YSLEER. V shed 1 base, J shed 11 bases, and the junction held 7 bases outside the gene matches. The CDR3 has 15 residues.

This clonotype was seen a handful of times. This chain connects TRBV5-1 to TRBJ2-1; D possibly corresponds to TRBD1 (5 bases). The V and J ends lost 0 bases and 6 bases respectively, with 16 bases between them. CDR1 is SGHRS and CDR2 is YFSETQ in the germline V gene. The CDR3 has 16 amino acids. CDR3 residues: CASSLAVGRPPNEQFF. Written as DNA, the CDR3 is TGCGCCAGCAGCTTGGCCGTGGGGCGCCCACCCAATGAGCAGTTCTTC.

The chain joins TRBV20-1 to TRBJ2-1; D might be TRBD2 (7 bases). The CDR3 consists of 13 residues. Trimming left V 0 bases short and J 10 bases short, with 13 bases between. CDR1 is DFQATT and CDR2 is SNEGSKA in the germline V gene (reference sequence). CDR3 nucleotide sequence: TGCAGTGCTAGAGATTGGGGGGGGCGGGAGCAGTTCTTC. Its protein is CSARDWGGREQFF.

This chain links TRBV28 with TRBJ2-5; D is possibly TRBD1 (6 bases). CDR1 is MDHEN and CDR2 is SYDVKM in the germline V gene. Trimming took 4 bases from V and 5 from J, leaving 17 bases between them. The CDR3 sequence is 15 residues long. Written as DNA, the CDR3 is TGTGCCAGCAGTTCCGTGATGAGGCAGGGGGAGACCCAGTACTTC. Protein product: CASSSVMRQGETQYF.

The rearrangement links TRBV20-1 to TRBJ2-7; TRBD2 aligns across 7 bases. The CDR3 loop spans 15 amino acids. CDR1 and CDR2 (germline): DFQATT, SNEGSKA (reference sequence). The V gene end was trimmed by 6 bases and the J gene end by 1 base; junction bases not matched to a gene: 12. The DNA of the CDR3 is TGCAGTGCCCCGATAGGTGAGGGAGGGTCCTACGAGCAGTACTTC. Protein product: CSAPIGEGGSYEQYF.

There are many counts of this clonotype. CDR3 in DNA: TGCGCCAGCAGCTTGATTCCCCACCGGGGGGTAGGCGATGAGCAGTTCTTC. Translating it yields CASSLIPHRGVGDEQFF. The V call is TRBV5-1, the J call TRBJ2-1; 7 bases are a match to TRBD2. Germline CDR1 and CDR2: SGHRS and YFSETQ. The junction had 15 bases not matched to a gene; V was cut back by 1 base and J by 8 bases. The length of the CDR3 is 17 residues.

The chain carries TRBV4-3 and TRBJ2-7, with 7 bases aligning to TRBD1. CDR1 LGHNA and CDR2 YSLEER come from the germline V gene. The CDR3 is 15 residues long. V gave up 1 base and J gave up 4 bases; unmatched junction bases: 7. The CDR3 sequence: CASSQAAGGWYEQYF. In nucleotides, the CDR3 is TGCGCCAGCAGCCAAGCGGCAGGGGGTTGGTACGAGCAGTACTTC.

The chain recombines TRBV5-1 with TRBJ2-5; possible D gene TRBD2, 5 bases. The CDR3 is 14 amino acids. Deletions cut 0 bases from V and 3 bases from J, with 9 bases between. The germline gives CDR1 SGHRS, CDR2 YFSETQ. CDR3 loop: CASSLESGEETQYF. The CDR3 DNA sequence: TGCGCCAGCAGCTTGGAGAGCGGAGAAGAGACCCAGTACTTC.